These 27 T cell receptor beta chains were all obtained from the same sample, sequenced in a study of regulatory T cells in long-lasting Graves disease. With iRepertoire HTBI primers and Arm-PCR of CDR3 regions, TCR beta libraries were built. Each CDR3 protein is one row after TCRdb ran MiXCR on the multiplex PCR reads. Of approximately 470,000 distinct CDR3 sequences listed, roughly 20% are singletons. The time point is: persistent/refractory GD, antithyroid drugs over 5 years with positive TRAb. Isolated PBMC RNA provided the starting material for the TCR library. Source: peripheral blood mononuclear cells (PBMCs), taken when the disease was refractory, from a patient treated with antithyroid drugs. These receptors came from a female donor with Graves disease.

The rearrangement joins TRBV11-2 to TRBJ2-5, with D tentatively TRBD2 (6 bases). V dropped 2 bases and J dropped 2 bases, with 9 bases sitting between them. Germline V gene data show CDR1 as SGHAT and CDR2 as FQNNGV. The CDR3 totals 14 residues. The CDR3 DNA follows: TGTGCCAGCAGCTTATGGGGACTTCAAGAGACCCAGTACTTC. Its protein is CASSLWGLQETQYF.

This clonotype has a handful of counts. The V call is TRBV27, the J call TRBJ2-7, with 10 bases aligning to TRBD1. The CDR3 covers 13 residues. Germline CDR1 is MNHEY and CDR2 is SMNVEV (reference sequence). The V segment lost 8 bases and the J segment 5 bases; nucleotides outside the gene matches: 6. This CDR3 is CASGQGGKDEQYF. For the CDR3, the DNA is TGTGCCAGCGGACAGGGGGGGAAGGACGAGCAGTACTTC.

V and J are TRBV6-1 and TRBJ2-5, with TRBD2 matching over 16 bases. The V and J ends lost 4 bases and 5 bases, in that order; junction bases with no gene match: 4. The germline V gene encodes CDR1 MNHNS and CDR2 SASEGT. The length of the CDR3 is 16 residues. CDR3 in DNA: TGTGCCAGCAGTGCGGGACTAGCGGGAGGGCCTGAGACCCAGTACTTC. Its protein is CASSAGLAGGPETQYF.

The chain employs TRBV12-5 and TRBJ2-1; 7 bases map to TRBD2. The CDR3 is 18 amino acids. From germline, CDR1 is LGHNT and CDR2 FRNRAP. J gave up 10 bases and V 5 bases, and 23 bases lay outside the gene matches. The CDR3 protein is CASGPPGFRGGRAMEQFF. The CDR3 nucleotides are TGTGCTAGTGGTCCACCAGGGTTCCGGGGTGGGAGGGCCATGGAGCAGTTCTTC.

In this sample, this clonotype turned up many times. The V call is TRBV30, the J call TRBJ1-1; D ambiguous. CDR3 length: 12 residues. Germline V gives CDR1 GTSNPN, CDR2 SVGIG (reference sequence). Trimming shortened V by 4 bases and J by 4 bases, and 10 bases separated the two germline ends. The chain's CDR3 is CAWMKDGTEAFF. The CDR3 DNA follows: TGTGCCTGGATGAAGGACGGCACTGAAGCTTTCTTT. Combining the CDR3 with reference TRBV30 and TRBJ1-1 gives the whole variable domain SQTIHQWPATLVQPVGSPLSLECTVEGTSNPNLYWYRQAAGRGLQLLFYSVGIGQISSEVPQNLSASRPQDRQFILSSKKLLLSDSGFYLCAWMKDGTEAFFGQGTRLTVV.

This clonotype was detected many times. The chain joins TRBV6-9 to TRBJ2-7; the D gene is possibly TRBD2 (6 bases). With 3 bases removed from V and 3 bases from J, the gap between germline ends came to 21 bases. The CDR3 loop spans 17 amino acids. CDR1 MNHGY and CDR2 SVAAGI come from the germline V gene. The CDR3 DNA is TGTGCCAGCAGTTACAGATTGAAAAGCGGGCCTAACTACGAGCAGTACTTC. It specifies CASSYRLKSGPNYEQYF.

The CDR3 protein is CASSLGVAGGQGNEQFF. The CDR3 DNA reads TGTGCCAGCAGCTTAGGCGTAGCGGGGGGACAAGGGAATGAGCAGTTCTTC. The chain couples TRBV7-2 to TRBJ2-1; 10 bases line up with TRBD2. The V gene end was trimmed by 1 base and the J gene end by 7 bases; junction bases not matched to a gene: 10. CDR1 is SGHTA and CDR2 is FQGNSA in the germline V gene. The length of the CDR3 is 17 residues.

This clonotype occurred many times. This rearrangement joins TRBV29-1 to TRBJ1-1, with D possibly TRBD1 on 6 matching bases. Trimming left V 2 bases short and J 0 bases short, with 7 bases between. This CDR3 has 13 amino acids. Germline CDR1 SQVTM, CDR2 ANQGSEA. The CDR3 DNA reads TGCAGCGTTGAACAGGGGATGAACACTGAAGCTTTCTTT. Residues: CSVEQGMNTEAFF.

Worth noting for this clonotype: This may arise from a read error, as a much more abundant clone is one base away. The chain joins TRBV6-5 to TRBJ2-5, with 8 bases that match TRBD1. The CDR3 spans 18 residues. Germline CDR1 MNHEY, CDR2 SVGAGI. CDR3 bases: TGTGCCAGCAGTTACTCGATCACAGGGGGGACACTCCAAGAGGCCCAGTACTTC. This encodes CASSYSITGGTLQEAQYF.

This clonotype was recorded at least ten times. V and J are TRBV27 and TRBJ2-5; TRBD2 matches 15 bases. CDR1 and CDR2 from the germline V gene are MNHEY and SMNVEV (reference sequence). V was clipped by 3 bases and J by 7 bases; unmatched bases: 9. The CDR3 extends over 17 amino acids. This CDR3 is CASSFRTSGRERWTQYF. The CDR3 nucleotides are TGTGCCAGCAGTTTCCGGACTAGCGGGAGGGAGCGGTGGACCCAGTACTTC.

This clonotype was detected many times. The genes are TRBV5-8 and TRBJ1-2; 8 bases map to TRBD1. The V and J ends lost 1 base and 7 bases, in that order; junction bases with no gene match: 9. CDR1 is SGHTS, CDR2 YDEGEE, per germline. This CDR3 region has 15 residues. CDR3 residues: CASSLRGQGISGYTF. The CDR3 coding sequence is TGTGCCAGCAGCTTGAGAGGACAGGGAATTTCTGGCTACACCTTC.

In this sample, this clonotype turned up many times. This chain connects TRBV12-3 or TRBV12-4 to TRBJ2-7; 9 positions match TRBD1. The trim removed 6 bases at V and 2 bases at J, leaving 2 bases unmatched. The CDR3 loop spans 13 amino acids. The CDR3 DNA is TGTGCCAGCAGCGGGGACAGGGCCTACGAGCAGTACTTC. It translates to CASSGDRAYEQYF.

This clonotype was recorded a few times. The chain combines TRBV28 with TRBJ2-7; D ambiguous. This CDR3 comprises 13 residues. V was shortened by 3 bases and J by 4 bases, with 10 bases between the two germline ends. Germline CDR1 reads MDHEN; CDR2 reads SYDVKM. The CDR3: CASSFRLGYEQYF. In DNA, the CDR3 is TGTGCCAGCAGTTTCCGCCTCGGTTACGAGCAGTACTTC.

V is TRBV27 and J is TRBJ1-1; tentatively, D is TRBD1 (6 bases). The CDR3 extends over 15 amino acids. V lost 5 bases and J lost 1, with 14 bases in between. CDR1 is MNHEY, CDR2 SMNVEV, per germline (reference sequence). The CDR3 coding sequence is TGTGCCAGCAGTCTACTCCCGGGACAGAACACTGAAGCTTTCTTT. Protein: CASSLLPGQNTEAFF.

The chain has TRBV7-9 and TRBJ2-4; D unresolved. The CDR3 covers 16 residues. Trimming shortened V by 3 bases and J by 1 base, and 13 bases separated the two germline ends. The germline gives CDR1 SEHNR, CDR2 FQNEAQ (reference sequence). CDR3 bases: TGTGCCAGCAGCTTCGGCGGCAGTGATGCCAAAAACATTCAGTACTTC. This gives the protein CASSFGGSDAKNIQYF. Variable domain in full (rest from reference TRBV7-9 and TRBJ2-4): DTGVSQNPRHKITKRGQNVTFRCDPISEHNRLYWYRQTLGQGPEFLTYFQNEAQLEKSRLLSDRFSAERPKGSFSTLEIQRTEQGDSAMYLCASSFGGSDAKNIQYFGAGTRLSVL.

The chain recombines TRBV6-1 with TRBJ2-5, with unresolved D. Germline CDR1 and CDR2: MNHNS and SASEGT. There are 12 residues in the CDR3. V lost 4 bases and J lost 3, with 6 bases in between. CDR3 sequence (DNA): TGTGCCAGCAGTGTCAGGAAAGAGACCCAGTACTTC. Protein product: CASSVRKETQYF.

This clonotype was found many times. The chain's CDR3 is CASSLATVNTEAFF. For the CDR3, the DNA is TGTGCCAGCAGCTTAGCGACAGTGAACACTGAAGCTTTCTTT. This chain links TRBV11-2 with TRBJ1-1, with a weak D call TRBD1 (5 bases). CDR3 length: 14 residues. Germline CDR1 and CDR2: SGHAT and FQNNGV. Trimming removed 1 base at V and 0 bases at J, with 6 bases between.

This clonotype was observed many times. This chain uses TRBV28 with TRBJ2-7; weak D call: TRBD2 (5 bases). The germline V gene encodes CDR1 MDHEN and CDR2 SYDVKM. This CDR3 spans 13 amino acids. V shed 8 bases and J shed 6 bases, with 17 bases lying between them. DNA of the CDR3: TGTGCCAGCTTCGGACTTTCAGGTTCCGAGCAGTACTTC. As protein: CASFGLSGSEQYF. Drawing the rest from reference TRBV28 and TRBJ2-7, the complete variable domain is DVKVTQSSRYLVKRTGEKVFLECVQDMDHENMFWYRQDPGLGLRLIYFSYDVKMKEKGDIPEGYSVSREKKERFSLILESASTNQTSMYLCASFGLSGSEQYFGPGTRLTVT.

This chain connects TRBV19 to TRBJ1-1, with D uncertain. There are 13 residues in the CDR3. V lost 4 bases and J lost 6, with 12 bases in between. Germline-derived CDR1 and CDR2 are LNHDA and SQIVND (reference sequence). The chain's CDR3 is CASSTTFRAEAFF. In DNA, the CDR3 is TGTGCCAGTAGTACAACCTTTAGGGCTGAAGCTTTCTTT. Full variable domain (missing parts from reference TRBV19 and TRBJ1-1): DGGITQSPKYLFRKEGQNVTLSCEQNLNHDAMYWYRQDPGQGLRLIYYSQIVNDFQKGDIAEGYSVSREKKESFPLTVTSAQKNPTAFYLCASSTTFRAEAFFGQGTRLTVV.

This clonotype was seen many times. This sequence joins TRBV27 and TRBJ2-7; TRBD2 matches 9 bases. Trimming removed 4 bases from V and 0 bases from J; junction bases left unmatched: 4. Germline lookup yields CDR1 MNHEY and CDR2 SMNVEV (reference sequence). CDR3 size: 15 residues. The CDR3 sequence is CASSSSGESSYEQYF. In DNA form, the CDR3 reads TGTGCCAGCAGTTCTAGCGGGGAGAGCTCCTACGAGCAGTACTTC.

This chain connects TRBV7-6 to TRBJ1-3; D might be TRBD1 (6 bases). CDR3 length: 15 amino acids. Germline V gene sequence: CDR1 SGHVS, CDR2 FNYEAQ. The V end lost 5 bases, the J end lost 4 bases, and 15 bases lay between the germline ends. The chain's CDR3 is CASSIQGADGNTIYF. The CDR3 bases are TGTGCCAGCAGCATACAGGGCGCAGACGGAAACACCATATATTTT. Looking up the rest from reference TRBV7-6 and TRBJ1-3 gives the full variable domain: GAGVSQSPRYKVTKRGQDVALRCDPISGHVSLYWYRQALGQGPEFLTYFNYEAQQDKSGLPNDRFSAERPEGSISTLTIQRTEQRDSAMYRCASSIQGADGNTIYFGEGSWLTVV.

This clonotype was found a few times. The chain has TRBV28 and TRBJ2-1; 8 nucleotides align to TRBD1. Germline-derived CDR1 and CDR2 are MDHEN and SYDVKM. The CDR3 is 17 amino acids. With 6 bases clipped from V and 5 bases from J, the junction kept 15 bases outside the gene matches. CDR3 coding DNA: TGTGCCAGCAGCCCGACCGCGGACAGGGACTTCCACAATGAGCAGTTCTTC. Its protein is CASSPTADRDFHNEQFF.

This clonotype was recorded at least ten times. J is TRBJ2-7 and V is TRBV6-1; D gene ambiguous. Trimming stripped 7 bases from V and 6 bases from J, with 19 bases between. This CDR3 has 14 residues. Per germline, CDR1 MNHNS and CDR2 SASEGT. The DNA for the CDR3 is TGTGCCAGCACCCTCGAGGAAGCCAGTTCCGAGCAGTACTTC. Amino acids: CASTLEEASSEQYF.

This clonotype was picked up a small number of times. The junction departs from germline at one end; a sequencing error may be responsible. This rearrangement joins TRBV7-9 to TRBJ2-7; possibly TRBD1 for D (6 bases). Germline V gene lookup returns CDR1 SEHNR and CDR2 FQNEAQ (reference sequence). The CDR3 totals 13 residues. CDR3 sequence: CASSAGDIYKQYF. DNA for the CDR3: TGTGCCAGCAGCGCTGGGGACATCTACAAGCAGTACTTC.

This clonotype turned up a few times. This chain uses TRBV19 with TRBJ1-2, with D tentatively TRBD1 (5 bases). Germline CDR1 reads LNHDA; CDR2 reads SQIVND (reference sequence). V dropped 5 bases and J dropped 8 bases, with 15 bases sitting between them. The CDR3 extends over 13 amino acids. The CDR3 nucleotides are TGTGCCAGTAGTTGGGGCCCAACAGACGGCTACACCTTC. Translated, it gives CASSWGPTDGYTF.

This clonotype was found many times. The chain recombines TRBV30 with TRBJ2-5, with 7 bases matching TRBD2. The CDR3 covers 16 residues. V lost 0 bases, J lost 5 bases, and 12 bases stayed unmatched. The germline V gene has CDR1 GTSNPN and CDR2 SVGIG (reference sequence). CDR3 DNA sequence: TGTGCCTGGAGTGTTCTCCCTGCGGGGGACTGGGAGACCCAGTACTTC. This codes for CAWSVLPAGDWETQYF.

This clonotype was detected a few times. The chain links TRBV3-1 to TRBJ1-6; 10 nucleotides align to TRBD1. Germline assignment: CDR1 LGHDT and CDR2 YNNKEL (reference sequence). The CDR3 runs to 16 residues. J gave up 3 bases and V 4 bases, and 3 bases lay outside the gene matches. The CDR3 spells CASSPRTGGYNSPLHF. The CDR3, as DNA: TGTGCCAGCAGCCCCAGGACAGGGGGCTATAATTCACCCCTCCACTTT.